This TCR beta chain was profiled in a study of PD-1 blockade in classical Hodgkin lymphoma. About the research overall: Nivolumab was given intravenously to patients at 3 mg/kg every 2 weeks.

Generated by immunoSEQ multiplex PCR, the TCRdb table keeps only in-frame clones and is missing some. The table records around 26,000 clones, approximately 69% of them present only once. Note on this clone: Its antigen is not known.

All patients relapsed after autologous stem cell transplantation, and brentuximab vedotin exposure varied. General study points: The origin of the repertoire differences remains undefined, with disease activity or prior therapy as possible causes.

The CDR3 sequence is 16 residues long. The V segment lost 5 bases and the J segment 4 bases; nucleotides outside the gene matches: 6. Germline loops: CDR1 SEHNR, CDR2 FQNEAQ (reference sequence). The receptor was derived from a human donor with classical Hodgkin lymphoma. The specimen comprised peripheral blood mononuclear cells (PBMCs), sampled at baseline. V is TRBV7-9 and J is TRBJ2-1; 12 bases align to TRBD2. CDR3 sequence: CASSPLAGGLYNEQFF. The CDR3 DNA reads TGTGCCAGCAGCCCTCTAGCGGGGGGGCTATACAATGAGCAGTTCTTC.